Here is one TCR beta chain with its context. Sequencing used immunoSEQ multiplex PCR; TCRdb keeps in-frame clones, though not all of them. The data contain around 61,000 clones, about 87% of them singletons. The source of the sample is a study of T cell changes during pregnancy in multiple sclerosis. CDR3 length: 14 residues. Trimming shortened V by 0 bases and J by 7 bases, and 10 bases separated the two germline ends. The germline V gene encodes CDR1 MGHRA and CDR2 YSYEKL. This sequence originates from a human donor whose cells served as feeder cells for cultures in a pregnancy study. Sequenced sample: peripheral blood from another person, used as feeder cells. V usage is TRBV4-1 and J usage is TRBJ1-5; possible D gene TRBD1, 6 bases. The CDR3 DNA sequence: TGCGCCAGCAGCCAAGAAGGGGGTTGGCAGCCCCAGCATTTT. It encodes CASSQEGGWQPQHF.